Listed below are T cell receptor beta chains from one sample, sequenced in a study of cytomegalovirus exposure and HLA in healthy donors. Profiled with immunoSEQ multiplex PCR; TCRdb holds only in-frame clones, not every one. This repertoire shows 150,000 to 180,000 clones, roughly 80% found once; its top ten account for approximately 4%. Sequenced material: PBMCs. The receptor source for this set is a woman between 40 and 50 years old in good health and CMV-seronegative. CDR3s include the opening cysteine and the closing phenylalanine or tryptophan. A D gene is named only where the DNA matches it firmly. Some rows mark clone size as missing; the rest say once, few, many or name a class of expanded clone.

size: -; D: -; V: TRBV19; J: TRBJ2-1; CDR3: CASSRRTSEQFF; DNA: TGTGCCAGCTCGCGGAGAACTAGTGAGCAGTTCTTC
size: -; D: TRBD1; V: TRBV27; J: TRBJ1-2; CDR3: CASRSGTGKDGYTF; DNA: TGTGCCAGCAGATCCGGGACAGGGAAGGATGGCTACACCTTC
size: -; D: -; V: TRBV5-1; J: TRBJ2-7; CDR3: CASSSAGTGGYEQYF; DNA: TGCGCCAGCAGCTCCGCCGGGACTGGGGGCTACGAGCAGTACTTC
size: -; D: -; V: TRBV7-9; J: TRBJ1-5; CDR3: CASSGRRDTGGNQPQHF; DNA: TGTGCCAGCAGCGGTCGCCGGGACACGGGAGGTAATCAGCCCCAGCATTTT
size: -; D: TRBD2; V: TRBV5-1; J: TRBJ2-5; CDR3: CASSPAVAGEGETQYF; DNA: TGCGCCAGCAGCCCGGCGGTAGCGGGGGAAGGAGAGACCCAGTACTTC
size: -; D: TRBD2; V: TRBV2; J: TRBJ2-1; CDR3: CASSEREGNEQFF; DNA: TGTGCCAGCAGTGAGCGGGAGGGCAATGAGCAGTTCTTC
size: -; D: -; V: TRBV27; J: TRBJ1-2; CDR3: CASSLSGEGVGYGYTF; DNA: TGTGCCAGCAGTTTATCAGGGGAGGGGGTGGGCTATGGCTACACCTTC
size: -; D: TRBD1; V: TRBV29-1; J: TRBJ1-1; CDR3: CSVEGQGQTEAFF; DNA: TGCAGCGTCGAGGGACAGGGACAGACTGAAGCTTTCTTT
size: few; D: TRBD2; V: TRBV5-1; J: TRBJ2-3; CDR3: CASSPWGGSTDTQYF; DNA: TGCGCCAGCAGCCCCTGGGGGGGGAGCACAGATACGCAGTATTTT
size: -; D: -; V: TRBV5-8; J: TRBJ1-1; CDR3: CASSSQRGSGLNTEAFF; DNA: TGTGCCAGCAGCTCACAACGGGGTTCGGGTTTGAACACTGAAGCTTTCTTT
size: -; D: TRBD1; V: TRBV5-1; J: TRBJ1-1; CDR3: CASSLIETTGGLNTEAFF; DNA: TGCGCCAGCAGCTTGATTGAAACAACAGGGGGGTTGAACACTGAAGCTTTCTTT
size: -; D: TRBD1; V: TRBV7-9; J: TRBJ1-5; CDR3: CASSLVAGQGHQPQHF; DNA: TGTGCCAGCAGCTTAGTGGCGGGACAGGGACATCAGCCCCAGCATTTT
size: -; D: TRBD2; V: TRBV7-9; J: TRBJ2-5; CDR3: CASSLWGGQETQYF; DNA: TGTGCCAGCAGCTTATGGGGGGGGCAAGAGACCCAGTACTTC
size: -; D: -; V: TRBV11-3; J: TRBJ1-1; CDR3: CASSGGGGLNTEAFF; DNA: TGTGCCAGCAGCGGTGGGGGCGGCCTGAACACTGAAGCTTTCTTT
size: -; D: -; V: TRBV6-6; J: TRBJ1-2; CDR3: CASSYRTEGYGYTF; DNA: TGTGCCAGCAGTTATAGGACAGAGGGATATGGCTACACCTTC
size: -; D: TRBD2; V: TRBV6-6; J: TRBJ2-7; CDR3: CASSSGLAGGSYEQYF; DNA: TGTGCCAGCAGTTCGGGACTAGCGGGAGGGTCATACGAGCAGTACTTC
size: -; D: -; V: TRBV5-1; J: TRBJ2-1; CDR3: CASSLGLLRTISYNEQFF; DNA: TGCGCCAGCAGCTTGGGACTGCTTCGCACAATCTCCTACAATGAGCAGTTCTTC
size: -; D: TRBD2; V: TRBV7-9; J: TRBJ2-1; CDR3: CASSLPPGGRANDEQFF; DNA: TGTGCCAGCAGCCTACCCCCCGGCGGGAGGGCTAACGATGAGCAGTTCTTC
size: -; D: TRBD1; V: TRBV28; J: TRBJ1-2; CDR3: CASRFTGETNYGYTF; DNA: TGTGCCAGCAGATTCACAGGGGAGACTAACTATGGCTACACCTTC
size: -; D: -; V: TRBV11-2; J: TRBJ1-3; CDR3: CASTSQLLTSGNTIYF; DNA: TGTGCCAGCACCTCACAGCTCCTGACCTCTGGAAACACCATATATTTT
size: -; D: -; V: TRBV30; J: TRBJ1-2; CDR3: CAWSEKLINPQTTSHYGYTF; DNA: TGTGCCTGGAGTGAGAAACTGATCAACCCCCAAACTACCAGTCACTATGGCTACACCTTC
size: -; D: -; V: TRBV5-1; J: TRBJ2-7; CDR3: CASSLGGEQEQYF; DNA: TGCGCCAGCAGCTTGGGGGGGGAGCAAGAGCAGTACTTC
size: once; D: TRBD1; V: TRBV6-1; J: TRBJ2-7; CDR3: CASSDRSGQGQYF; DNA: TGTGCCAGCAGTGACAGATCGGGACAGGGTCAATACTTC
size: -; D: TRBD1; V: TRBV28; J: TRBJ2-7; CDR3: CASTPPGTGDYEQYF; DNA: TGTGCCAGCACCCCCCCCGGGACAGGGGACTACGAGCAGTACTTC
size: once; D: TRBD1; V: TRBV19; J: TRBJ1-3; CDR3: CGLLGQGRPGNTIYF; DNA: TGTGGTCTCTTGGGACAGGGTAGGCCTGGAAACACCATATATTTT
size: -; D: TRBD1; V: TRBV5-1; J: TRBJ2-1; CDR3: CASRGTGENEQFF; DNA: TGCGCCAGCAGAGGCACAGGGGAGAATGAGCAGTTCTTC
size: -; D: TRBD2; V: TRBV5-6; J: TRBJ2-1; CDR3: CASRPSGRAYNEQFF; DNA: TGTGCCAGCAGACCTAGCGGGCGGGCTTACAATGAGCAGTTCTTC
size: once; D: TRBD1; V: TRBV6-5; J: TRBJ1-5; CDR3: CASGTGVQPQHF; DNA: TGTGCCAGCGGGACAGGGGTGCAGCCCCAGCATTTT
size: -; D: TRBD2; V: TRBV14; J: TRBJ2-2; CDR3: CASSQTSGANTGELFF; DNA: TGTGCCAGCAGCCAAACAAGCGGGGCTAACACCGGGGAGCTGTTTTTT
size: -; D: -; V: TRBV28; J: TRBJ2-7; CDR3: CASSSPAEKGGGYEQYF; DNA: TGTGCCAGCAGTTCCCCCGCTGAGAAAGGGGGGGGCTACGAGCAGTACTTC
size: -; D: TRBD1; V: TRBV6-1; J: TRBJ1-2; CDR3: CASSEAGGIYGYTF; DNA: TGTGCCAGCAGTGAAGCAGGGGGCATCTATGGCTACACCTTC
size: -; D: -; V: TRBV5-1; J: TRBJ1-1; CDR3: CASSQNRNTEAFF; DNA: TGCGCCAGCAGCCAAAATAGGAACACTGAAGCTTTCTTT
size: -; D: TRBD1; V: TRBV5-6; J: TRBJ2-1; CDR3: CASNLPGQGTYNEQFF; DNA: TGTGCCAGCAACCTCCCGGGACAGGGGACCTACAATGAGCAGTTCTTC
size: -; D: TRBD2; V: TRBV2; J: TRBJ2-7; CDR3: CASSVAGVRYEQYF; DNA: TGTGCCAGCAGTGTCGCGGGAGTTCGATACGAGCAGTACTTC
size: -; D: TRBD2; V: TRBV7-9; J: TRBJ2-1; CDR3: CASSRSSGRAHEQFF; DNA: TGTGCCAGCAGCCGTTCTAGCGGGAGGGCACATGAGCAGTTCTTC
size: -; D: -; V: TRBV5-1; J: TRBJ1-2; CDR3: CASSSATGILTSNYGYTF; DNA: TGCGCCAGCAGCTCCGCAACAGGGATCCTGACTTCTAACTATGGCTACACCTTC
size: -; D: TRBD2; V: TRBV10-3; J: TRBJ2-1; CDR3: CAISESVRTSGNRFF; DNA: TGTGCCATCAGTGAGTCTGTCCGGACTAGTGGTAATCGGTTCTTC
size: few; D: -; V: TRBV30; J: TRBJ2-7; CDR3: CAWATYSYEQYF; DNA: TGTGCCTGGGCGACTTACTCCTACGAGCAGTACTTC
size: -; D: TRBD1; V: TRBV7-2; J: TRBJ1-5; CDR3: CASSYRQGARQPQHF; DNA: TGTGCCAGCAGCTACCGACAGGGGGCTAGGCAGCCCCAGCATTTT
size: -; D: TRBD2; V: TRBV7-2; J: TRBJ2-3; CDR3: CASSLVPSGATDTQYF; DNA: TGTGCCAGCAGCTTAGTACCTAGCGGGGCAACAGATACGCAGTATTTT
size: few; D: TRBD1; V: TRBV6-5; J: TRBJ2-7; CDR3: CASSSPGQGAREQYF; DNA: TGTGCCAGCAGTTCACCGGGACAGGGGGCTCGCGAGCAGTACTTC
size: -; D: -; V: TRBV6-5; J: TRBJ2-7; CDR3: CASSSGRVAEQYF; DNA: TGTGCCAGCAGTTCTGGCAGGGTGGCCGAGCAGTACTTC
size: -; D: -; V: TRBV18; J: TRBJ1-5; CDR3: CASSIGRSNQPQHF; DNA: TGTGCCAGCTCAATTGGGCGTAGCAATCAGCCCCAGCATTTT
size: -; D: TRBD1; V: TRBV28; J: TRBJ2-5; CDR3: CASQSGQGTQETQYF; DNA: TGTGCCAGCCAATCGGGACAGGGGACGCAAGAGACCCAGTACTTC
size: few; D: TRBD1; V: TRBV6-5; J: TRBJ1-2; CDR3: CASRYRGLNYGYTF; DNA: TGTGCCAGCAGATACAGGGGGCTGAACTATGGCTACACCTTC
size: -; D: -; V: TRBV7-2; J: TRBJ1-1; CDR3: CASSLQSNTEAFF; DNA: TGTGCCAGCAGCTTACAGTCCAACACTGAAGCTTTCTTT
size: -; D: TRBD1; V: TRBV30; J: TRBJ2-5; CDR3: CAWDTGAQETQYF; DNA: TGTGCCTGGGATACAGGGGCCCAAGAGACCCAGTACTTC
size: -; D: TRBD2; V: TRBV2; J: TRBJ2-5; CDR3: CASRIEIAGDDETQYF; DNA: TGTGCCAGCAGAATTGAGATAGCGGGAGATGACGAGACCCAGTACTTC
size: -; D: -; V: TRBV5-1; J: TRBJ2-7; CDR3: CASSSDREGEQYF; DNA: TGCGCCAGCAGCTCGGACAGGGAGGGCGAGCAGTACTTC
size: -; D: -; V: TRBV30; J: TRBJ2-1; CDR3: CAWSAPAVPEQFF; DNA: TGTGCCTGGAGTGCGCCGGCGGTTCCAGAGCAGTTCTTC
size: -; D: -; V: TRBV5-8; J: TRBJ2-7; CDR3: CASNGRIYEQYF; DNA: TGTGCCAGCAATGGGAGAATCTACGAGCAGTACTTC
size: -; D: -; V: TRBV10-2; J: TRBJ1-1; CDR3: CASSQGPEAFF; DNA: TGCGCCAGCAGTCAGGGGCCCGAAGCTTTCTTT
size: -; D: TRBD1; V: TRBV5-1; J: TRBJ2-7; CDR3: CASSLGTVSYEQYF; DNA: TGCGCCAGCAGCCTCGGGACAGTCTCCTACGAGCAGTACTTC
size: -; D: -; V: TRBV19; J: TRBJ1-6; CDR3: CASSNGALVNSPLHF; DNA: TGTGCCAGTTCGAATGGGGCTCTGGTGAATTCACCCCTCCACTTT
size: -; D: -; V: TRBV6-1; J: TRBJ2-3; CDR3: CASSEAGARGDTQYF; DNA: TGTGCCAGCAGTGAGGCTGGGGCTAGGGGGGATACGCAGTATTTT